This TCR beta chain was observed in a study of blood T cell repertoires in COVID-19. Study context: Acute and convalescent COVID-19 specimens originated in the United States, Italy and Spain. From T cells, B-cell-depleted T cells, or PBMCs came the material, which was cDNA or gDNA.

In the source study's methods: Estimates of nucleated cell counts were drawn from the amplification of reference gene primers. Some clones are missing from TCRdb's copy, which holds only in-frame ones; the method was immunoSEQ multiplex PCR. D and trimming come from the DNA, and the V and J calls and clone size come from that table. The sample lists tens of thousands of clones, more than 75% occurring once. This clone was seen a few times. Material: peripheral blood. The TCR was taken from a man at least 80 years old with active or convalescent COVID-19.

The CDR3 spells CASSLAGVQGGYTF. CDR3 DNA sequence: TGTGCCAGCAGCTTAGCGGGAGTACAGGGCGGCTACACCTTC. The rearrangement uses TRBV7-9 and TRBJ1-2; perhaps TRBD1 as D (6 bases). This CDR3 has 14 amino acids. From germline, CDR1 is SEHNR and CDR2 FQNEAQ (reference sequence). Between the trimmed V and J ends, which lost 0 bases and 8 bases, there was a span of 13 bases.